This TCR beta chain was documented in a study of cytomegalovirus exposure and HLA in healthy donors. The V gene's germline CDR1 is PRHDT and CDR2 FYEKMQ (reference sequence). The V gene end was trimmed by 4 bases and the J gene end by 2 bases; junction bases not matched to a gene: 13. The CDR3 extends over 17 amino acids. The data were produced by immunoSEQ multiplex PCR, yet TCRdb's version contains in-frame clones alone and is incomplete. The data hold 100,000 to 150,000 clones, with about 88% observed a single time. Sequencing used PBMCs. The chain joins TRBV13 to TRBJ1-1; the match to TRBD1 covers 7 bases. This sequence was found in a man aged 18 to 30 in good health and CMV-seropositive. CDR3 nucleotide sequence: TGTGCCAGCAGCTCGTCCCGGGACAGATTAATTAACACTGAAGCTTTCTTT. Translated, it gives CASSSSRDRLINTEAFF.